This entry features one TCR beta chain sequence. What it binds is not known. This entry is derived from a study of cytomegalovirus exposure and HLA in healthy donors. The PCR used 60 Vbeta and 13 Jbeta primers. Sequencing used immunoSEQ multiplex PCR; TCRdb keeps in-frame clones, though not all of them. This table has some 65,000 clones, 55% to 75% appearing once. Study-level points and caveats: It was likely that a cluster of highly shared sequence variants was a sequencing artifact. Solely CMV serostatus was available to characterize immune exposure.

Each donor's status was that of a healthy bone marrow donor. Trimming cost V 6 bases and J 11 bases; bases outside gene matches: 10. CDR3 length: 13 residues. Germline V gene lookup returns CDR1 SNHLY and CDR2 FYNNEI. The sequence was obtained from a woman aged 25 to 39 in good health and CMV-seronegative. The J gene is TRBJ1-5, the V gene TRBV2; 7 bases map to TRBD1. Input material: PBMCs. Here the CDR3 reads CASRAGLQGSQHF. The CDR3 DNA is TGTGCCAGCAGGGCCGGGCTACAGGGGTCCCAGCATTTT.